The 12 T cell receptor beta chains presented below share a single source sample, sequenced in a study of blood T cell repertoires in COVID-19. The method was immunoSEQ multiplex PCR; TCRdb's version includes in-frame clones alone and lacks a portion of them. Of 120,000 or so clones listed, more than 60% are singletons. Source material: peripheral blood. These receptor sequences come from a woman in her 70s with acute or convalescent COVID-19.

The chain uses TRBV29-1 and TRBJ2-3; D is possibly TRBD2 (5 bases). The V gene's germline CDR1 is SQVTM and CDR2 ANQGSEA. V lost 5 bases, J lost 1 base, and 13 bases lay in between. This CDR3 spans 14 amino acids. Here the CDR3 DNA reads TGCAGCGTTAGCTCGGGGAGAGGCACAGATACGCAGTATTTT. Translation gives CSVSSGRGTDTQYF.

The chain is built from TRBV5-1 and TRBJ1-4; tentative D call: TRBD1 (5 bases). The CDR3 sequence is 15 residues long. Between the trimmed V and J ends, which lost 5 bases and 5 bases, there was a span of 16 bases. CDR1 is SGHRS, CDR2 YFSETQ, per germline. The CDR3 DNA reads as TGCGCCAGCAGTGTTTCGGGGGGTTACAATGAAAAACTGTTTTTT. Its translation: CASSVSGGYNEKLFF. Complete variable domain (other parts from reference TRBV5-1 and TRBJ1-4): KAGVTQTPRYLIKTRGQQVTLSCSPISGHRSVSWYQQTPGQGLQFLFEYFSETQRNKGNFPGRFSGRQFSNSRSEMNVSTLELGDSALYLCASSVSGGYNEKLFFGSGTQLSVL.

The chain combines TRBV28 with TRBJ1-4; D may be TRBD1 (5 bases). V was clipped by 6 bases and J by 5 bases, with 13 bases between them. This CDR3 comprises 14 residues. CDR1 MDHEN and CDR2 SYDVKM come from the germline V gene. CDR3 DNA sequence: TGTGCCAGCAGCTCAGGGCAGCAAAATGAAAAACTGTTTTTT. Translated, it gives CASSSGQQNEKLFF.

This clone has just a few counts. The chain couples TRBV13 to TRBJ2-7, with TRBD2 matching over 7 bases. The CDR3 extends over 18 amino acids. The trim removed 1 base at V and 0 bases at J, leaving 12 bases unmatched. The germline CDR1 and CDR2 sequences are PRHDT and FYEKMQ (reference sequence). The DNA for the CDR3 is TGTGCCAGCAGCTTAGCGCAGGACGGGGGGATCAGCTCCTACGAGCAGTACTTC. Residues: CASSLAQDGGISSYEQYF. Full variable domain (missing parts from reference TRBV13 and TRBJ2-7): AAGVIQSPRHLIKEKRETATLKCYPIPRHDTVYWYQQGPGQDPQFLISFYEKMQSDKGSIPDRFSAQQFSDYHSELNMSSLELGDSALYFCASSLAQDGGISSYEQYFGPGTRLTVT.

The chain has TRBV7-3 and TRBJ2-1; 9 nucleotides match TRBD2. This CDR3 region has 15 residues. Germline assignment: CDR1 SGHTA and CDR2 FQGTGA. Germline trimming cut 5 bases from V and 7 bases from J; bases unmatched to any gene: 9. The CDR3 here is CASSPIAGVENEQFF. The CDR3 DNA is TGTGCCAGCAGCCCCATAGCGGGAGTGGAAAATGAGCAGTTCTTC.

This rearrangement joins TRBV6-5 to TRBJ2-7; D not certain. Trimming pared 6 bases from V and 3 bases from J, leaving 6 bases between. The CDR3 spans 11 residues. Germline CDR1 is MNHEY and CDR2 is SVGAGI. DNA for the CDR3: TGTGCCAGCAGAAACAGCTACGAGCAGTACTTC. Residues: CASRNSYEQYF.

The chain links TRBV7-2 to TRBJ1-6; D is undetermined. With 0 bases removed from V and 5 bases from J, the gap between germline ends came to 11 bases. Germline lookup yields CDR1 SGHTA and CDR2 FQGNSA. This CDR3 contains 16 residues. The CDR3 spells CASSLASWANNSPLHF. CDR3 nucleotide sequence: TGTGCCAGCAGCTTAGCTTCTTGGGCTAATAATTCACCCCTCCACTTT.

This chain joins TRBV24-1 and TRBJ1-2; D gene uncertain. V was clipped by 3 bases and J by 4 bases, with 11 bases between them. The CDR3 is made up of 14 amino acids. Germline CDR1 KGHDR, CDR2 SFDVKD. The CDR3 reads CATSDNRSPYGYTF. CDR3 nucleotide sequence: TGTGCCACCAGTGATAACAGATCCCCCTATGGCTACACCTTC.

The genes are TRBV9 and TRBJ2-1, with TRBD2 as a possible D gene (5 bases). CDR1 and CDR2 from the germline V gene are SGDLS and YYNGEE. The CDR3 has 15 amino acids. Trimming cost V 4 bases and J 5 bases, with 16 bases left between them. DNA for the CDR3: TGTGCCAGCAGCCGCATATGGACTTCAAACAATGAGCAGTTCTTC. It encodes CASSRIWTSNNEQFF.

V and J are TRBV29-1 and TRBJ1-1; the match to TRBD1 covers 12 bases. Trimming took 6 bases from V and 12 from J; bases not matched to a gene: 11. Germline V gene lookup returns CDR1 SQVTM and CDR2 ANQGSEA. CDR3 length: 13 residues. CDR3 protein: CSVGGTGGAETFF. The CDR3 DNA reads TGCAGCGTGGGTGGGACAGGGGGCGCTGAGACTTTCTTT.

This chain links TRBV7-2 with TRBJ2-2, with 8 bases identical to TRBD2. V shed 5 bases, J shed 7 bases, and the junction held 6 bases outside the gene matches. CDR1 is SGHTA, CDR2 FQGNSA, per germline. The CDR3 covers 14 residues. This CDR3 is CASSPSAGGGELFF. In DNA, the CDR3 is TGTGCCAGCAGCCCCTCGGCGGGGGGCGGGGAGCTGTTTTTT.

The gene calls are TRBV27 and TRBJ1-1; 10 nucleotides match TRBD1. Germline V gene sequence: CDR1 MNHEY, CDR2 SMNVEV (reference sequence). The CDR3 length is 15 residues. With 5 bases clipped from V and 11 bases from J, the junction kept 14 bases outside the gene matches. The CDR3 nucleotides read TGTGCCAGCAGTCCAGGGACAGGGGTTCGCTTAAGGGCTTTCTTT. Protein product: CASSPGTGVRLRAFF.